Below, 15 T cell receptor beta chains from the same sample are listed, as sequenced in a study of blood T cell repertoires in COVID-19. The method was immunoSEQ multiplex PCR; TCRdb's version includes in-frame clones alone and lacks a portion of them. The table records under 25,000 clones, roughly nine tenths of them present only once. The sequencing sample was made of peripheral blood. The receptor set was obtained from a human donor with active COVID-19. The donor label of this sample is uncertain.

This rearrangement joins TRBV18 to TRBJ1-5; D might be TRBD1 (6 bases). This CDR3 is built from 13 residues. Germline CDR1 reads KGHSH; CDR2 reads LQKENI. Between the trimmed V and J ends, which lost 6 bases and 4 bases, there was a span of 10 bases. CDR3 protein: CASSQDRNQPQHF. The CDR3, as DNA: TGTGCCAGCTCCCAAGACAGGAATCAGCCCCAGCATTTT.

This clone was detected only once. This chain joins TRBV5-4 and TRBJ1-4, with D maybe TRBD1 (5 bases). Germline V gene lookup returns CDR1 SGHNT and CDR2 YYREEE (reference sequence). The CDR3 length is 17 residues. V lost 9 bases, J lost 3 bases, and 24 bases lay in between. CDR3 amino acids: CAMGGQLGLVSNEKLFF. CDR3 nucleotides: TGTGCCATGGGGGGTCAACTCGGTTTGGTGTCTAATGAAAAACTGTTTTTT.

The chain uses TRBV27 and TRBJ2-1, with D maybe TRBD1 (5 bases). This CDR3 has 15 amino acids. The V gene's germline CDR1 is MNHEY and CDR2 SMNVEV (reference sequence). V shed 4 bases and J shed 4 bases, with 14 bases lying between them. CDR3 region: CASSSRQTIYNEQFF. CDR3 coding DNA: TGTGCCAGCAGTTCCCGACAGACGATTTACAATGAGCAGTTCTTC.

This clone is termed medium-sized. CDR3 sequence: CASSLGRGYRAFF. The CDR3 bases are TGTGCCAGCAGTCTCGGGCGGGGGTATCGAGCTTTCTTT. The rearrangement uses TRBV6-5 and TRBJ1-1; perhaps TRBD1 as D (5 bases). With 5 bases removed from V and 10 bases from J, the gap between germline ends came to 17 bases. Germline values: CDR1 MNHEY, CDR2 SVGAGI. This CDR3 is built from 13 residues.

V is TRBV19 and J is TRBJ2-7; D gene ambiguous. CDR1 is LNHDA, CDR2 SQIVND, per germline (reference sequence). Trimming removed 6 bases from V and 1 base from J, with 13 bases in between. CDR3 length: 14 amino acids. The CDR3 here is CASSRSTNSYEQYF. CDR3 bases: TGTGCCAGTAGCCGTTCAACTAATTCCTACGAGCAGTACTTC.

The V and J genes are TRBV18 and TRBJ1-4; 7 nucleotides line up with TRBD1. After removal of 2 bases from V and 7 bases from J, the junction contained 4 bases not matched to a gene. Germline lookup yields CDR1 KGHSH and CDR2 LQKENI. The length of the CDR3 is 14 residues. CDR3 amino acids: CASSPERQGEKLFF. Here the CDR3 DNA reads TGTGCCAGCTCACCAGAGAGACAGGGTGAAAAACTGTTTTTT.

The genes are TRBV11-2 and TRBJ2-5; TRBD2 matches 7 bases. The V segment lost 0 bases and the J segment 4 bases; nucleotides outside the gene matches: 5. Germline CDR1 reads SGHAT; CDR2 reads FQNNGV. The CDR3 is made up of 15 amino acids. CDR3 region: CASSLEGGSVETQYF. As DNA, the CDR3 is TGTGCCAGCAGCTTAGAGGGGGGGTCGGTAGAGACCCAGTACTTC.

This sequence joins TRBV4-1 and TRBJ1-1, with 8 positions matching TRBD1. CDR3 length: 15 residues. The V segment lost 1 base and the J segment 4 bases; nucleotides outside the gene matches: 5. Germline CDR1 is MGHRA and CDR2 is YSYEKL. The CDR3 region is CASSQGQGAGTEAFF. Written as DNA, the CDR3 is TGCGCCAGCAGCCAAGGGCAGGGGGCCGGCACTGAAGCTTTCTTT.

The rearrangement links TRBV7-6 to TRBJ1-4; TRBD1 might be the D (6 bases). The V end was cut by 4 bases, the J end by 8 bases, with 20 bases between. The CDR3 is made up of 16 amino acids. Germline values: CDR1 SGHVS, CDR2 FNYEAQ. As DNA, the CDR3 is TGTGCCAGCAGCTCAAGCCTACAGGGCCAAGGAGAAAAACTGTTTTTT. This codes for CASSSSLQGQGEKLFF.

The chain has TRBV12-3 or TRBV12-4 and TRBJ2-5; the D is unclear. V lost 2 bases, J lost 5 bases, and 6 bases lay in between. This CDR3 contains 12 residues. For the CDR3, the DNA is TGTGCCAGCAGTTTACGTCCGGAGACCCAGTACTTC. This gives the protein CASSLRPETQYF.

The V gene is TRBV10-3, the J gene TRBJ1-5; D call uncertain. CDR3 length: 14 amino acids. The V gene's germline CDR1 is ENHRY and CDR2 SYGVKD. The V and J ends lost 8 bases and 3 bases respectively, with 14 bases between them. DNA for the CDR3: TGTGCCATCGGGAGCATCGAGAACAATCAGCCCCAGCATTTT. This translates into CAIGSIENNQPQHF.

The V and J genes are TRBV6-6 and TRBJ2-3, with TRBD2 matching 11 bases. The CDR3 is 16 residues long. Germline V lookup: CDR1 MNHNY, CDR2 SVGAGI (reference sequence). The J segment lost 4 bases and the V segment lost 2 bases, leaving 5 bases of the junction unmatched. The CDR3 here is CASSYPSGRSADTQYF. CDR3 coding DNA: TGTGCCAGCAGTTACCCTAGCGGGAGGAGCGCAGATACGCAGTATTTT.

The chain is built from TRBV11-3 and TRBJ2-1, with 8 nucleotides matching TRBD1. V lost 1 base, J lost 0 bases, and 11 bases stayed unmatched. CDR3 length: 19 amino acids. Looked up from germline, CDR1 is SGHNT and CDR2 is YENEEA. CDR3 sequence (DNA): TGTGCCAGCAGCTTAGGTTTCGGACAGGGTTCCAGCTCCTACAATGAGCAGTTCTTC. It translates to CASSLGFGQGSSSYNEQFF.

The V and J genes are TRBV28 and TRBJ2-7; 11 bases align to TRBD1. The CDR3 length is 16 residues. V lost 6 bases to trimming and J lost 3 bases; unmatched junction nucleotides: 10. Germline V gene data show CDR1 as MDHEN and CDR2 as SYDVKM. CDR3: CASRGTGGNAYYEQYF. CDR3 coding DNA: TGTGCCAGCAGGGGGACAGGGGGTAACGCCTACTACGAGCAGTACTTC. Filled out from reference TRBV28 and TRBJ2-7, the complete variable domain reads DVKVTQSSRYLVKRTGEKVFLECVQDMDHENMFWYRQDPGLGLRLIYFSYDVKMKEKGDIPEGYSVSREKKERFSLILESASTNQTSMYLCASRGTGGNAYYEQYFGPGTRLTVT.

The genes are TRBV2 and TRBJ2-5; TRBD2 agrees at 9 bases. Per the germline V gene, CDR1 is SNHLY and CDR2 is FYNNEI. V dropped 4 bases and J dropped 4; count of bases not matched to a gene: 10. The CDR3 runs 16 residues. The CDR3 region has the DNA TGTGCCAGCAGTGCGGGTAGCGGGAGCCCGAGAGAGACCCAGTACTTC. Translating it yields CASSAGSGSPRETQYF.